This T cell receptor (beta chain) originates from a study of blood T cell repertoires in COVID-19. In terms of age and location, participants ranged from about 18 to 100 years and lived in 24 US areas. Symptom resolution, clearance, or two negative PCRs marked the recovered donors of Cohort 3. CDR3 length: 13 amino acids. The V segment lost 3 bases and the J segment 6 bases; nucleotides outside the gene matches: 2. CDR1 is SGDLS and CDR2 is YYNGEE in the germline V gene. Per the authors' pipeline: By means of reference gene primer amplification, nucleated cell counts were estimated. TCRdb keeps only in-frame clones here, not all; method: immunoSEQ multiplex PCR. The V and J calls and clone size are taken from that table; D and trimming were inferred from the DNA. Of approximately 250,000 clones listed, around four fifths are singletons.

Sequencing was carried out using PBMCs or T cells enriched from blood (not recorded which). The receptor's source is a man aged 40-49 years who had recovered from COVID-19. The chain employs TRBV9 and TRBJ1-2; TRBD1 agrees at 10 bases. CDR3: CASSAGTGDGYTF. Here the CDR3 DNA reads TGTGCCAGCAGCGCAGGGACAGGGGATGGCTACACCTTC.